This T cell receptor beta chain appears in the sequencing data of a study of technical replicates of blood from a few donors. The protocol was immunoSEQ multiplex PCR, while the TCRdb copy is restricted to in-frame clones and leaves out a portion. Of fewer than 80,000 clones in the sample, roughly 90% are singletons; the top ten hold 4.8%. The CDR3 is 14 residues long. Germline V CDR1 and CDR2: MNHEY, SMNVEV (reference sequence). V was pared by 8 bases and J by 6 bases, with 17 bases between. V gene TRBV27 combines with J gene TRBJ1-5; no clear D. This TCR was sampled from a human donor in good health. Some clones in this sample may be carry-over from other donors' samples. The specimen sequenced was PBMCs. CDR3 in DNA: TGTGCCAGCGGCATGGGCAGGATAAGTCAGCCCCAGCATTTT. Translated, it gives CASGMGRISQPQHF.